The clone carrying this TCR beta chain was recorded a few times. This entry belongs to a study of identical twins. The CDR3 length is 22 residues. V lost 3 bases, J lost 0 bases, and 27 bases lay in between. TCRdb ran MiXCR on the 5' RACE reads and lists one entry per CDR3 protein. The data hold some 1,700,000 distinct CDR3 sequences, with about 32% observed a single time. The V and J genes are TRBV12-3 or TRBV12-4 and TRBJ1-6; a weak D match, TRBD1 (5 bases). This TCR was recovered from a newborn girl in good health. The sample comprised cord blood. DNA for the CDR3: TGTGCCAGCAGTTTCCGCAGTATGGGGGTAAGGTCTATCAGCTCCTATAATTCACCCCTCCACTTT. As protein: CASSFRSMGVRSISSYNSPLHF.